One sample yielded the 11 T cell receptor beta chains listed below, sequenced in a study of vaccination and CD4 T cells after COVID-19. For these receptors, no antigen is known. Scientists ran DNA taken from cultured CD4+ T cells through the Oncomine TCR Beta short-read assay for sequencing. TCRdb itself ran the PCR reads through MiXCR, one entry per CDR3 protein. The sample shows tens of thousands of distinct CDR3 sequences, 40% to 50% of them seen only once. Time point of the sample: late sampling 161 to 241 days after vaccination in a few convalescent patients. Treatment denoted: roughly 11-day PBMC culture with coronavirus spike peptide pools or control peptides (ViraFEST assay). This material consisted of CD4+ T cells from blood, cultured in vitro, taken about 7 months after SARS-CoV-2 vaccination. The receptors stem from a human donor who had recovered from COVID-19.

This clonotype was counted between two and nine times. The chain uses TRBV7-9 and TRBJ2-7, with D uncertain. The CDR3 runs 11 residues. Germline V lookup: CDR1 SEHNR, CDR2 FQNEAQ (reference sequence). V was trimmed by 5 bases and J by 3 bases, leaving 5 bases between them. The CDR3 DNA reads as TGTGCCAGCAGCACCAGCTACGAGCAGTACTTC. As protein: CASSTSYEQYF.

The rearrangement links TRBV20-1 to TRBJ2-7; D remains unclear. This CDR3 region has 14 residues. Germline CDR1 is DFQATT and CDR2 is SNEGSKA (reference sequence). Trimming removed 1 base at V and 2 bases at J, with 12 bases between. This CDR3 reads CSARGNSQPYEQYF. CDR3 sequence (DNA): TGCAGTGCTAGAGGTAATAGCCAGCCCTACGAGCAGTACTTC.

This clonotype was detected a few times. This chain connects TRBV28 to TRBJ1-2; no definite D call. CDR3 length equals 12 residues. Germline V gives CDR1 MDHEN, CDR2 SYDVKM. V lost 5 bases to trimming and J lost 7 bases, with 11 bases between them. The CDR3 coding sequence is TGTGCCAGCAGTCCATTAAGTACTGGCTACACCTTC. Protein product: CASSPLSTGYTF.

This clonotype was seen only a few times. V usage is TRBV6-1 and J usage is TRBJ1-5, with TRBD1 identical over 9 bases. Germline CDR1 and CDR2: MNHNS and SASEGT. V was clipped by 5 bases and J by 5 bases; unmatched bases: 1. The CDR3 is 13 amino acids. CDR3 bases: TGTGCCAGCAGTCGACAGGGGGATCAGCCCCAGCATTTT. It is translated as CASSRQGDQPQHF.

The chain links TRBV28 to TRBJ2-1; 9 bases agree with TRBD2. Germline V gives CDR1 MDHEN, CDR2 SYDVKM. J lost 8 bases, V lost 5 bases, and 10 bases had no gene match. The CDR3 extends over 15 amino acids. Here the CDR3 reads CASSPPSGRFYEQFF. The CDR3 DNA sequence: TGTGCCAGCAGTCCCCCCAGCGGGAGGTTCTATGAGCAGTTCTTC. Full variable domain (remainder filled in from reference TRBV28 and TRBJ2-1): DVKVTQSSRYLVKRTGEKVFLECVQDMDHENMFWYRQDPGLGLRLIYFSYDVKMKEKGDIPEGYSVSREKKERFSLILESASTNQTSMYLCASSPPSGRFYEQFFGPGTRLTVL.

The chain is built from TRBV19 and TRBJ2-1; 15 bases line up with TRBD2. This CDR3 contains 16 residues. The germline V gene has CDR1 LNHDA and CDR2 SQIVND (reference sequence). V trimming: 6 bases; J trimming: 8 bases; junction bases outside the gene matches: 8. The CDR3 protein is CASRDLGTSGRYEQFF. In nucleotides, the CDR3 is TGTGCCAGTAGGGACCTCGGGACTAGCGGGAGGTATGAGCAGTTCTTC.

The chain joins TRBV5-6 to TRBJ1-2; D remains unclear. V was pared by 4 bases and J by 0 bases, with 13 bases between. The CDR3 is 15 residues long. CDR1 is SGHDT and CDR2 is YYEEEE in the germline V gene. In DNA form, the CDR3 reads TGTGCCAGCAGCGCCCCCCGGTACGCTAACTATGGCTACACCTTC. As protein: CASSAPRYANYGYTF.

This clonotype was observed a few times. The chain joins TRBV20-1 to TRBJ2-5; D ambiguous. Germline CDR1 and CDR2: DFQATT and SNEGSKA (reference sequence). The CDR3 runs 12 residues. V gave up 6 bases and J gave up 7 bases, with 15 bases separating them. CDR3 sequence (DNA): TGCAGTGCCGACGCATTGAGGAGGACCCAGTACTTC. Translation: CSADALRRTQYF.

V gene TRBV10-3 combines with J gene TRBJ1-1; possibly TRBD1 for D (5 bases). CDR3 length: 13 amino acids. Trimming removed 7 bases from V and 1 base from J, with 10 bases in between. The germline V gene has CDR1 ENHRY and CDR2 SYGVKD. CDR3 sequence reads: CAIKDTSNTEAFF. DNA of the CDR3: TGTGCCATCAAGGACACCTCGAACACTGAAGCTTTCTTT.

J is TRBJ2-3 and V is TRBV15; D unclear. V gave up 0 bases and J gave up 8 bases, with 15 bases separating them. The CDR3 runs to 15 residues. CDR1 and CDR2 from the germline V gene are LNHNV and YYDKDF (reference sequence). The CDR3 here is CATSREQTSHGTQYF. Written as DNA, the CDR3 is TGTGCCACCAGCAGAGAGCAGACCAGTCACGGTACGCAGTATTTT.

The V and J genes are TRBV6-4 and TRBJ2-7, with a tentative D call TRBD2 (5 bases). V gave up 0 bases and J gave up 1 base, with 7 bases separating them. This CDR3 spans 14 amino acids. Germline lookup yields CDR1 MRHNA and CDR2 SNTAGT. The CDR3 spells CASSDSERSYEQYF. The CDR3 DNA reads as TGTGCCAGCAGTGACTCGGAGCGGTCCTACGAGCAGTACTTC.